Below, 10 T cell receptor beta chains from the same sample are listed, as sequenced in a study of T cell responses to AZD1222 COVID-19 vaccine. Assay used: immunoSEQ multiplex PCR; TCRdb lists only in-frame clones, some missing. The table shows fewer than 75,000 clones, with 75% to 95% occurring only once. Sequencing was performed on peripheral blood, taken 28 days after the second dose of the MenACWY control vaccine. All receptors come from an adult who received the MenACWY meningococcal vaccine as a control.

The V call is TRBV6-5, the J call TRBJ2-7, with 7 bases matching TRBD2. Germline lookup yields CDR1 MNHEY and CDR2 SVGAGI. The CDR3 has 12 residues. V lost 10 bases and J lost 2; bases outside the gene matches: 5. This CDR3 reads CATSTSAYEQYF. The CDR3 DNA follows: TGTGCCACCTCAACTAGCGCCTACGAGCAGTACTTC.

The chain is built from TRBV7-9 and TRBJ2-5; 14 bases are shared with TRBD2. The CDR3 has 15 residues. The V and J ends lost 3 bases and 4 bases, in that order; junction bases with no gene match: 1. Per the germline V gene, CDR1 is SEHNR and CDR2 is FQNEAQ (reference sequence). The chain's CDR3 is CASSLGTSGRETQYF. The CDR3 region has the DNA TGTGCCAGCAGCTTGGGGACTAGCGGGAGAGAGACCCAGTACTTC. The entire variable domain, with the rest obtained from reference TRBV7-9 and TRBJ2-5, is as follows: DTGVSQNPRHKITKRGQNVTFRCDPISEHNRLYWYRQTLGQGPEFLTYFQNEAQLEKSRLLSDRFSAERPKGSFSTLEIQRTEQGDSAMYLCASSLGTSGRETQYFGPGTRLLVL.

This clone has a handful of counts. This chain connects TRBV28 to TRBJ1-3, with D maybe TRBD1 (6 bases). V was shortened by 7 bases and J by 6 bases, with 16 bases between the two germline ends. The CDR3 has 14 amino acids. Per germline, CDR1 MDHEN and CDR2 SYDVKM. For the CDR3, the DNA is TGTGCCAGCACCACGGAAACGGGGGCAAACACCATATATTTT. Protein product: CASTTETGANTIYF.

By proportion, this clone is medium-sized. The gene calls are TRBV25-1 and TRBJ1-4, with 7 positions matching TRBD1. The V and J ends lost 8 bases and 8 bases, in that order; junction bases with no gene match: 8. The germline V gene has CDR1 MGHDK and CDR2 SYGVNS. This CDR3 region has 13 residues. The CDR3 spells CASGDREREKLFF. As DNA, the CDR3 is TGTGCCAGCGGCGACAGGGAAAGGGAAAAACTGTTTTTT.

V usage is TRBV10-3 and J usage is TRBJ2-3; 10 bases map to TRBD2. V lost 0 bases, J lost 6 bases, and 6 bases stayed unmatched. CDR1 is ENHRY, CDR2 SYGVKD, per germline. The CDR3 is 16 residues long. CDR3 loop: CAISESPTSGIDTQYF. Here the CDR3 DNA reads TGTGCCATCAGTGAGTCCCCAACTAGCGGGATTGATACGCAGTATTTT.

The rearrangement links TRBV27 to TRBJ2-3; TRBD2 matches at 10 bases. The germline V gene encodes CDR1 MNHEY and CDR2 SMNVEV (reference sequence). This CDR3 is built from 21 residues. The junction had 22 bases not matched to a gene; V was cut back by 5 bases and J by 2 bases. DNA of the CDR3: TGTGCCAGCAGTAGGGCGGGGGCTGAGACTAGCGGGTTGGGGGTCACAGATACGCAGTATTTT. It yields the protein CASSRAGAETSGLGVTDTQYF.

The chain has TRBV7-8 and TRBJ2-7; D may correspond to TRBD1 or TRBD2 (7 bases each). V was shortened by 3 bases and J by 6 bases, with 15 bases between the two germline ends. CDR1 and CDR2 from the germline V gene are SGHVS and FQNEAQ. This CDR3 is built from 14 residues. The CDR3 nucleotides are TGTGCCAGCAGCTTTTTACAGGGGAGGGCCGAGCAGTACTTC. Its translation: CASSFLQGRAEQYF.

V and J are TRBV5-8 and TRBJ1-1; weak D call: TRBD1 (5 bases). There are 13 residues in the CDR3. V shed 5 bases and J shed 0 bases, with 8 bases lying between them. Germline V gene data show CDR1 as SGHTS and CDR2 as YDEGEE. The CDR3 DNA reads TGTGCCAGCAGGCGGGACTTGAACACTGAAGCTTTCTTT. It encodes CASRRDLNTEAFF.

This chain joins TRBV5-1 and TRBJ1-2; D remains ambiguous. Germline loops: CDR1 SGHRS, CDR2 YFSETQ. CDR3 size: 13 residues. Between the trimmed V and J ends, which lost 4 bases and 1 base, there was a span of 8 bases. The CDR3 is CASSLNYNYGYTF. CDR3 coding DNA: TGCGCCAGCAGCCTAAATTATAACTATGGCTACACCTTC.

This clone was observed a handful of times. The V and J genes are TRBV5-1 and TRBJ2-2, with a possible D match to TRBD2 (6 bases). The CDR3 length is 17 residues. Trimming removed 2 bases at V and 3 bases at J, with 17 bases between. Germline CDR1 is SGHRS and CDR2 is YFSETQ. The CDR3 spells CASSFLVAGRDTGELFF. The DNA of the CDR3 is TGCGCCAGCAGCTTCCTGGTTGCGGGACGGGACACCGGGGAGCTGTTTTTT.